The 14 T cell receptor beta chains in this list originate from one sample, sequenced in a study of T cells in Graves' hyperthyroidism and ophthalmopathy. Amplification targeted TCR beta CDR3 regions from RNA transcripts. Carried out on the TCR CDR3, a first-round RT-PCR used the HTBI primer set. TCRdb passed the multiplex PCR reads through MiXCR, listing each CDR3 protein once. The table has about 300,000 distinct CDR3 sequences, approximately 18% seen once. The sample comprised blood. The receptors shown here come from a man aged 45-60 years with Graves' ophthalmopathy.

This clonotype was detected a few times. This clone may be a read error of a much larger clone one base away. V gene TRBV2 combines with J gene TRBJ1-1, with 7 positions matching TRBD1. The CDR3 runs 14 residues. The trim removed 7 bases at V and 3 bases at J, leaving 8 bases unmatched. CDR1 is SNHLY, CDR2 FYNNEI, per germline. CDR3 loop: CASTGQAVYTEAFF. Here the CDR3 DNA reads TGTGCCAGCACCGGACAGGCGGTGTACACTGAAGCTTTCTTT.

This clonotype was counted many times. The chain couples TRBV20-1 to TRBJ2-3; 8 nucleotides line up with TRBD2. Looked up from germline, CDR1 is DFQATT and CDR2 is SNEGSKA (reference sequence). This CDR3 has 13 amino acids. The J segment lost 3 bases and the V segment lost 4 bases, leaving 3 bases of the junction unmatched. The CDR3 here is CSANVAGTDTQYF. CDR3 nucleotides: TGCAGTGCTAACGTAGCGGGGACAGATACGCAGTATTTT.

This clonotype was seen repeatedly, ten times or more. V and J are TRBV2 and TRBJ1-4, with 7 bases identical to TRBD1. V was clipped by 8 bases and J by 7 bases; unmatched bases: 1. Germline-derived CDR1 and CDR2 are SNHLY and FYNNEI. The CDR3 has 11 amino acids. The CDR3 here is CASHRGEKLFF. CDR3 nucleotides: TGTGCCAGCCACAGGGGTGAAAAACTGTTTTTT.

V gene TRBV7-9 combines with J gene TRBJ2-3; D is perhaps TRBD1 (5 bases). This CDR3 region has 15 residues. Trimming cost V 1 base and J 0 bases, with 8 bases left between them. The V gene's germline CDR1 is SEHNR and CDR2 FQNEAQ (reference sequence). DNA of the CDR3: TGTGCCAGCAGCTTAGGCAGGGCCAGCACAGATACGCAGTATTTT. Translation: CASSLGRASTDTQYF.

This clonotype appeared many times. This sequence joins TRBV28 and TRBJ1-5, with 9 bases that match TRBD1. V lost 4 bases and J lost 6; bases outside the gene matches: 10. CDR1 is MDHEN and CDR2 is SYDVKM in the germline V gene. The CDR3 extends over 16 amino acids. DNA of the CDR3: TGTGCCAGCAGTTCGCCCGGGACAGGGATTACTCAGCCCCAGCATTTT. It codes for CASSSPGTGITQPQHF.

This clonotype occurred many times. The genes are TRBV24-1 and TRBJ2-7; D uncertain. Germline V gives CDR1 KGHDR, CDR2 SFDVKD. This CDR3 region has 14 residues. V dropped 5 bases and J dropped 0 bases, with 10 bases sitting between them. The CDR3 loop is CATSGLGSSYEQYF. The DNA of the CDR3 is TGTGCCACCAGTGGGTTGGGCAGCTCCTACGAGCAGTACTTC.

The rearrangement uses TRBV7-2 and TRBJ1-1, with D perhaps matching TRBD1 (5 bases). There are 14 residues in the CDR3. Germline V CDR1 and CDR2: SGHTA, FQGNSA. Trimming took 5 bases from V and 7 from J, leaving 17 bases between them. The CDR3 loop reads CASSPSGGYGEAFF. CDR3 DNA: TGTGCCAGCAGCCCGAGTGGGGGATATGGTGAAGCTTTCTTT.

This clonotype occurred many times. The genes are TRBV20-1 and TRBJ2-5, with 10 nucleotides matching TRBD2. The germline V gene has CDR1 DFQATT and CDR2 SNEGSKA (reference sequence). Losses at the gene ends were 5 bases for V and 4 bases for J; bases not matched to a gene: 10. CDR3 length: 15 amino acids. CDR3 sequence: CSAEGWLAGVETQYF. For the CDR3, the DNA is TGCAGTGCTGAGGGTTGGCTAGCGGGAGTAGAGACCCAGTACTTC.

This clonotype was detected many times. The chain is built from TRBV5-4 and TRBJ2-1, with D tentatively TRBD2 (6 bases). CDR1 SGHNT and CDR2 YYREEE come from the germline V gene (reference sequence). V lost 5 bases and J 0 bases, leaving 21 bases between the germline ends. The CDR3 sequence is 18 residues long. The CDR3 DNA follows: TGTGCCAGCAGTACGGATATCGACCCGGGGGTCTCCTACAATGAGCAGTTCTTC. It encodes CASSTDIDPGVSYNEQFF.

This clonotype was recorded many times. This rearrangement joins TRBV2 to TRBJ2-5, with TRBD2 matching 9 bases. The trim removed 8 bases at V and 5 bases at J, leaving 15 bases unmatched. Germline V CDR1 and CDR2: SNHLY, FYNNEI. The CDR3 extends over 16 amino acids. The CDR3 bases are TGTGCCAGCCCTCCTAGAGGTAGCGGGAGTTGGGAGACCCAGTACTTC. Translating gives CASPPRGSGSWETQYF.

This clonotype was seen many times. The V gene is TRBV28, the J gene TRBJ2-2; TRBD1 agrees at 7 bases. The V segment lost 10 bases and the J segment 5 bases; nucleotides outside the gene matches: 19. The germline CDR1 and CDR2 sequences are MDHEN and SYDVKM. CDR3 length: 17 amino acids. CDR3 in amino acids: CATLRGFTGDGTGELFF. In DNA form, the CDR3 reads TGTGCCACCCTTAGGGGGTTTACAGGGGACGGTACCGGGGAGCTGTTTTTT.

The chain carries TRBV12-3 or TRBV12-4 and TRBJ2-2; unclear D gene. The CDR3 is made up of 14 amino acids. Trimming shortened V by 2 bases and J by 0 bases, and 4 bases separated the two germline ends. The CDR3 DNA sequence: TGTGCCAGCAGTTTATGGTCGAACACCGGGGAGCTGTTTTTT. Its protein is CASSLWSNTGELFF.

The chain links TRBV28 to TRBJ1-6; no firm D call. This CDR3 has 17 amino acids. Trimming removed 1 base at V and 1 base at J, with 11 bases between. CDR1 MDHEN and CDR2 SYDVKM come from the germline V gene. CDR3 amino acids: CASSLSGAGSYNSPLHF. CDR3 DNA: TGTGCCAGCAGTTTATCTGGCGCCGGATCCTATAATTCACCCCTCCACTTT.

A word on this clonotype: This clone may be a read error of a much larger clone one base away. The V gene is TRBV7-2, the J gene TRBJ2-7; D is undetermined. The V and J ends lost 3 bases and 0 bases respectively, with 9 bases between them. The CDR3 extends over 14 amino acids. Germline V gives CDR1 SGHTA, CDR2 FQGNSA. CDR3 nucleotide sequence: TGTACCAGCAGCTTCGACACGAGCTCCTACGAGCAGTACTTC. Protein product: CTSSFDTSSYEQYF.